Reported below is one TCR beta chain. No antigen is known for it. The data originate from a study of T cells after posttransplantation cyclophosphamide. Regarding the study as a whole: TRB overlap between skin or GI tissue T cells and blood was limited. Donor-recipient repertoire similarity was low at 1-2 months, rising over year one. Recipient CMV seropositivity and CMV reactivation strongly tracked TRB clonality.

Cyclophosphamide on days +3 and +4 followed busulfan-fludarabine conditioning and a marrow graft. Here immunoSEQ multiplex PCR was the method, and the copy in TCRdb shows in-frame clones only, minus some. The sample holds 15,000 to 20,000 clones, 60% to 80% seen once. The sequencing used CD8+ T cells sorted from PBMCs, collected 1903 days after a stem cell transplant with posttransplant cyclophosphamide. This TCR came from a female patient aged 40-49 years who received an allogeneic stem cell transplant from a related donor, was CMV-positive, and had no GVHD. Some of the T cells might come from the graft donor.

CDR3 sequence reads: CASSLELGREYGYTF. Written as DNA, the CDR3 is TGTGCCAGCAGCTTAGAGTTAGGGAGGGAATATGGCTACACCTTC. The chain carries TRBV7-2 and TRBJ1-2; no reliable D call. Trimming pared 1 base from V and 5 bases from J, leaving 14 bases between. Germline V gives CDR1 SGHTA, CDR2 FQGNSA. The CDR3 loop spans 15 amino acids.